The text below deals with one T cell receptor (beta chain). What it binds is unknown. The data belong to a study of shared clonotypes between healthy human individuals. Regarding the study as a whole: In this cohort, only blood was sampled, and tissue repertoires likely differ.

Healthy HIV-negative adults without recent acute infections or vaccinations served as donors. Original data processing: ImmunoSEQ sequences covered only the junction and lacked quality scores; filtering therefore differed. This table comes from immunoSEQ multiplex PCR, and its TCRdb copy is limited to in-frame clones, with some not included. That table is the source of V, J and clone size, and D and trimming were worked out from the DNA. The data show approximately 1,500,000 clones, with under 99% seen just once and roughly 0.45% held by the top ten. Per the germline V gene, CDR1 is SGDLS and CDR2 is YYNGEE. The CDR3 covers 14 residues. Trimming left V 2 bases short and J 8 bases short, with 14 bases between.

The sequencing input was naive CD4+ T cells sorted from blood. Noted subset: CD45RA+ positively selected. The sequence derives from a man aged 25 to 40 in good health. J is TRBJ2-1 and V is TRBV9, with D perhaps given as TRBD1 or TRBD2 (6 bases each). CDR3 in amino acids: CASSVSSRGHEQFF. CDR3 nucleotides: TGTGCCAGCAGCGTTAGTAGTCGGGGGCATGAGCAGTTCTTC.